This T cell receptor (beta chain) was recorded in a study of cytotoxic CD8 clonotypes in ibrutinib-treated CLL. Some clones are missing from TCRdb's copy, which holds only in-frame ones; the method was immunoSEQ multiplex PCR. The repertoire consists of roughly 63,000 clones, with 45% to 60% occurring once and the leading ten covering over 12%. Germline V lookup: CDR1 SGHRS, CDR2 YFSETQ. Germline trimming cut 7 bases from V and 1 base from J; bases unmatched to any gene: 7. This CDR3 comprises 14 residues. TCR beta library input comprised roughly 2.2 micrograms of genomic DNA from cryopreserved PBMCs.

Material: PBMCs, obtained after 12 months of ibrutinib treatment. This rearrangement joins TRBV5-1 to TRBJ2-5, with 7 positions matching TRBD2. This clonotype was sampled from a human donor with chronic lymphocytic leukemia. The CDR3 DNA reads as TGCGCCAGCGGAAAGAGCGGGGCCCAAGAGACCCAGTACTTC. Translated: CASGKSGAQETQYF.